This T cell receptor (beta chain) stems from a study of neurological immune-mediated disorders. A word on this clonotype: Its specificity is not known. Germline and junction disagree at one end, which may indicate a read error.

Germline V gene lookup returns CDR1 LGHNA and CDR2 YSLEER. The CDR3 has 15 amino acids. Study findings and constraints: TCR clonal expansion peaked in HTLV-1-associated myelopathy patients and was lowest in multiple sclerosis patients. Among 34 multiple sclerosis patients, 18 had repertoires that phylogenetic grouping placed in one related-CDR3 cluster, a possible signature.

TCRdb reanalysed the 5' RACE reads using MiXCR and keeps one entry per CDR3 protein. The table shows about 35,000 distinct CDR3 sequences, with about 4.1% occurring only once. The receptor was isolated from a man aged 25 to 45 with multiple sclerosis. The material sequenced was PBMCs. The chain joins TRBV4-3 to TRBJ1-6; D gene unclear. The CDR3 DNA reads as TGCGCCAGCAGCCAAGACAGCTCCTATAATTCACCCCTCAACTTT. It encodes CASSQDSSYNSPLNF.